Below are 23 T cell receptor beta chains sequenced from a single sample in a study of T-cell reconstitution after alpha-beta-depleted transplantation in children (dated by TCRdb to the mid-2010s). The sample's treatment or condition label, decoded: allogeneic hematopoietic cell transplantation with graft depleted of TCRalphabeta T cells and CD19 B cells. The library was prepared using PCR. These reads were obtained on an Illumina HiSeq 2500. To normalize quantification of the TCRbeta repertoire, the TCR libraries were built with molecular barcoding that relied on unique molecular identifiers. The raw public reads went through TCRdb reprocessing: fastp at Q25, MiXCR clone calling, in-frame beta chains kept. Entries are consolidated by CDR3 protein sequence, retaining the most common genes and DNA. A total of about 900,000 distinct CDR3 sequences appear in this sample, about 29% of them only once. About 28% of the sample is held by the ten biggest clonotypes.

Sequenced material: PBMCs, mostly from graft donor cells, taken 360 days after TCRalphabeta/CD19-depleted stem cell transplant. The origin of the receptors is a boy in the first two years of life who had a stem cell transplant for SCID, so the T cells may come from the graft donor.

The rearrangement uses TRBV7-2 and TRBJ1-5; weak D call: TRBD1 (6 bases). The V and J ends lost 5 bases and 6 bases respectively, with 11 bases between them. The CDR3 covers 13 residues. Germline V gene data show CDR1 as SGHTA and CDR2 as FQGNSA. CDR3 amino acids: CASSKGTLQPQHF. The CDR3 DNA is TGTGCCAGCAGCAAAGGGACACTTCAGCCCCAGCATTTT.

The chain combines TRBV12-3 or TRBV12-4 with TRBJ2-5; D is ambiguous. The V end was cut by 3 bases, the J end by 3 bases, with 8 bases between. This CDR3 has 13 residues. The CDR3 sequence is CASSFGVEETQYF. Here the CDR3 DNA reads TGTGCCAGCAGTTTTGGTGTGGAAGAGACCCAGTACTTC.

V gene TRBV20-1 combines with J gene TRBJ2-4; the D gene is possibly TRBD2 (6 bases). With 6 bases removed from V and 3 bases from J, the gap between germline ends came to 18 bases. The CDR3 has 15 residues. The germline gives CDR1 DFQATT, CDR2 SNEGSKA (reference sequence). The CDR3 nucleotides are TGCAGTGCGGCCGGAGGGGATGGCGGCAAAAACATTCAGTACTTC. It codes for CSAAGGDGGKNIQYF.

This clonotype showed up just a few times. The rearrangement links TRBV12-3 or TRBV12-4 to TRBJ1-5, with a possible D match to TRBD1 (6 bases). The CDR3 is made up of 17 amino acids. The V and J ends lost 3 bases and 3 bases respectively, with 18 bases between them. The CDR3 nucleotides are TGTGCCAGCAGTTTGCAGTTGGGGGGCATGGACAATCAGCCCCAGCATTTT. Its translation: CASSLQLGGMDNQPQHF.

This clonotype has only a few counts. The rearrangement uses TRBV12-3 or TRBV12-4 and TRBJ2-3; no firm D call. This CDR3 region has 15 residues. The V end was cut by 5 bases, the J end by 0 bases, with 12 bases between. The CDR3, as DNA: TGTGCCAGCAGTGAGGACCCCTTAAGCACAGATACGCAGTATTTT. Translating it yields CASSEDPLSTDTQYF.

The J gene is TRBJ1-1, the V gene TRBV29-1; a possible D gene is TRBD1 (5 bases). The germline gives CDR1 SQVTM, CDR2 ANQGSEA. There are 13 residues in the CDR3. V was trimmed by 8 bases and J by 1 base, leaving 14 bases between them. The CDR3 protein is CSPRREGNTEAFF. CDR3 DNA sequence: TGCAGCCCCCGCAGGGAGGGGAACACTGAAGCTTTCTTT.

The rearrangement uses TRBV20-1 and TRBJ2-3; D is possibly TRBD1 or TRBD2 (5 bases each). From germline, CDR1 is DFQATT and CDR2 SNEGSKA (reference sequence). This CDR3 contains 16 residues. V shed 5 bases and J shed 5 bases, with 23 bases lying between them. Written as DNA, the CDR3 is TGCAGTGCTTTACGCATATCCGGGGCCCGCGGAGATACGCAGTATTTT. Translation: CSALRISGARGDTQYF.

The rearrangement joins TRBV5-6 to TRBJ2-4; the match to TRBD1 covers 10 bases. The germline V gene has CDR1 SGHDT and CDR2 YYEEEE. J gave up 7 bases and V 3 bases, and 7 bases lay outside the gene matches. The CDR3 is 15 residues long. DNA of the CDR3: TGTGCCAGCAGCTGGGACAGGGGTCTGGGGAACATTCAGTACTTC. Translating it yields CASSWDRGLGNIQYF.

This clonotype appeared a few times. The chain recombines TRBV6-2 or TRBV6-3 with TRBJ2-1; TRBD2 might be the D (5 bases). Trimming removed 1 base from V and 4 bases from J, with 8 bases in between. Germline CDR1 reads MNHEY; CDR2 reads SVGEGT. The CDR3 covers 14 residues. CDR3 sequence (DNA): TGTGCCAGCAGTTACTACAGCGGATACAATGAGCAGTTCTTC. It specifies CASSYYSGYNEQFF.

This clonotype was detected only a few times. This chain joins TRBV18 and TRBJ2-7; 10 nucleotides line up with TRBD1. The germline V gene has CDR1 KGHSH and CDR2 LQKENI. This CDR3 has 17 residues. The trim removed 4 bases at V and 4 bases at J, leaving 13 bases unmatched. Written as DNA, the CDR3 is TGTGCCAGCTCACTCTCCCAGCCGGGACAGGGGTGGTACGAGCAGTACTTC. Protein: CASSLSQPGQGWYEQYF.

Written as DNA, the CDR3 is TGTGCCAGCAGTTACTCGGGCGAGGGACGAAGAAACACTGAAGCTTTCTTT. Translation: CASSYSGEGRRNTEAFF. The chain links TRBV6-5 to TRBJ1-1; possible D gene TRBD1, 5 bases. CDR1 is MNHEY and CDR2 is SVGAGI in the germline V gene. Trimming pared 0 bases from V and 2 bases from J, leaving 16 bases between. The length of the CDR3 is 17 residues.

This clonotype appeared once. The junction and the germline gene differ at one end; a read error may be behind it. The gene calls are TRBV20-1 and TRBJ1-5, with D maybe TRBD1 (5 bases). Per the germline V gene, CDR1 is DFQATT and CDR2 is SNEGSKA (reference sequence). The CDR3 spans 16 residues. Written as DNA, the CDR3 is TGCAGTGCTGGAGAGCGGGGAGGGACGATCAATCAGCCCCAGCATTTT. It is translated as CSAGERGGTINQPQHF.

There are a few counts of this clonotype. This chain uses TRBV7-3 with TRBJ1-1, with D possibly matching TRBD1 (5 bases). The germline V and J ends were trimmed by 0 bases and 8 bases, with 13 bases remaining between them. CDR3 length: 14 residues. Germline V CDR1 and CDR2: SGHTA, FQGTGA. The CDR3 sequence is CASSLTVGAFEAFF. DNA for the CDR3: TGTGCCAGCAGCTTAACGGTCGGGGCATTCGAAGCTTTCTTT.

The table lists this clonotype with a few counts. The V and J genes are TRBV11-2 and TRBJ1-5; 11 bases are shared with TRBD1. The CDR3 loop spans 18 amino acids. Germline trimming cut 0 bases from V and 5 bases from J; bases unmatched to any gene: 9. CDR1 and CDR2 (germline): SGHAT, FQNNGV. The CDR3 here is CASSLDPRDRGWYQPQHF. DNA for the CDR3: TGTGCCAGCAGCTTAGACCCTCGGGACAGGGGGTGGTATCAGCCCCAGCATTTT.

This clonotype was detected only once. The chain joins TRBV6-1 to TRBJ2-7; no clear D. V was trimmed by 5 bases and J by 0 bases, leaving 11 bases between them. Germline CDR1 and CDR2: MNHNS and SASEGT. The CDR3 has 14 residues. In DNA form, the CDR3 reads TGTGCCAGCAGTCGGGCCAAAAGCTCCTACGAGCAGTACTTC. Translated, it gives CASSRAKSSYEQYF.

This clonotype was detected a few times. The chain couples TRBV7-3 to TRBJ1-1; D might be TRBD1 (6 bases). V was clipped by 0 bases and J by 0 bases, with 35 bases between them. This CDR3 has 24 amino acids. Germline CDR1 SGHTA, CDR2 FQGTGA. The CDR3 spells CASSLTRYQGSYRDAVFMNTEAFF. In DNA, the CDR3 is TGTGCCAGCAGCTTAACCCGTTATCAGGGATCATACAGGGACGCTGTGTTCATGAACACTGAAGCTTTCTTT. Supplemented by reference TRBV7-3 and TRBJ1-1, the full variable domain reads GAGVSQTPSNKVTEKGKYVELRCDPISGHTALYWYRQSLGQGPEFLIYFQGTGAADDSGLPNDRFFAVRPEGSVSTLKIQRTERGDSAVYLCASSLTRYQGSYRDAVFMNTEAFFGQGTRLTVV.

This clonotype occurred a few times. The chain carries TRBV20-1 and TRBJ2-3; TRBD2 might be the D (6 bases). Germline-derived CDR1 and CDR2 are DFQATT and SNEGSKA (reference sequence). V was shortened by 0 bases and J by 6 bases, with 19 bases between the two germline ends. This CDR3 has 16 amino acids. The CDR3 reads CSARDFRGFGADTQYF. In DNA form, the CDR3 reads TGCAGTGCTAGAGATTTTCGGGGGTTCGGGGCGGATACGCAGTATTTT.

A few counts support this clonotype. The chain links TRBV2 to TRBJ1-1; the match to TRBD1 covers 10 bases. Unmatched junction bases numbered 10, after V lost 5 bases and J lost 4 bases. CDR3 size: 16 residues. The germline CDR1 and CDR2 sequences are SNHLY and FYNNEI. The CDR3 spells CASSPGQGRGSTEAFF. As DNA, the CDR3 is TGTGCCAGCAGTCCGGGACAGGGGAGAGGGAGCACTGAAGCTTTCTTT.

This chain connects TRBV3-1 to TRBJ1-1; D possibly corresponds to TRBD1 (5 bases). CDR1 and CDR2 (germline): LGHDT, YNNKEL (reference sequence). The CDR3 loop spans 17 amino acids. Trimming took 1 base from V and 0 from J, leaving 15 bases between them. The CDR3 sequence: CASSQVGPVGMNTEAFF. For the CDR3, the DNA is TGTGCCAGCAGCCAAGTGGGGCCGGTAGGGATGAACACTGAAGCTTTCTTT.

This clonotype occurred once. This sequence joins TRBV9 and TRBJ2-5, with D perhaps matching TRBD2 (6 bases). V lost 4 bases and J 4 bases, leaving 17 bases between the germline ends. Germline CDR1 SGDLS, CDR2 YYNGEE. The CDR3 contains 15 residues. This chain's CDR3 is CASSTLEGLGETQYF. The CDR3 coding sequence is TGTGCCAGCAGCACATTGGAGGGGTTAGGAGAGACCCAGTACTTC.

This clonotype has a handful of counts. This sequence joins TRBV28 and TRBJ1-5; tentatively, D is TRBD1 (6 bases). The CDR3 totals 15 residues. Trimming cost V 1 base and J 4 bases, with 11 bases left between them. CDR1 is MDHEN and CDR2 is SYDVKM in the germline V gene. This CDR3 reads CASSLLSGTNQPQHF. DNA of the CDR3: TGTGCCAGCAGTTTATTGTCCGGGACAAATCAGCCCCAGCATTTT.

The V gene is TRBV4-2, the J gene TRBJ2-7; TRBD1 is a possible D gene (6 bases). This CDR3 has 15 residues. Germline V gene sequence: CDR1 LGHNA, CDR2 YNFKEQ. Trimming shortened V by 4 bases and J by 3 bases, and 16 bases separated the two germline ends. CDR3 region: CASSLGAPPGYEQYF. The CDR3 bases are TGTGCCAGCAGCCTGGGGGCACCGCCGGGCTACGAGCAGTACTTC.

There are a few counts of this clonotype. This sequence joins TRBV2 and TRBJ2-1, with 9 bases aligning to TRBD1. The ends lost 4 bases at V and 5 bases at J; junction bases unmatched: 6. This CDR3 spans 15 amino acids. In germline, CDR1 is SNHLY, CDR2 FYNNEI. The CDR3 coding sequence is TGTGCCAGCAGTGCCGGGACAGGGTGGAACAATGAGCAGTTCTTC. This codes for CASSAGTGWNNEQFF.